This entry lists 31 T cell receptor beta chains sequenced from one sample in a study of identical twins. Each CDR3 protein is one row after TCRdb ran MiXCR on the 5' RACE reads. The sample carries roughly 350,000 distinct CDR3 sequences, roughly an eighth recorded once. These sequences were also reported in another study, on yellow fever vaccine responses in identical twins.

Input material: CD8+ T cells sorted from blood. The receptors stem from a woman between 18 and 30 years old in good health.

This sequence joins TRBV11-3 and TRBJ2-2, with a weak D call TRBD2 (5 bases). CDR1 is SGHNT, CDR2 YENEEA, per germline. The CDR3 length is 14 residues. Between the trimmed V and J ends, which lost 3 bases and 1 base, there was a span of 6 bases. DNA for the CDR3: TGTGCCAGCAGCTTCCGGGGGAACACCGGGGAGCTGTTTTTT. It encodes CASSFRGNTGELFF. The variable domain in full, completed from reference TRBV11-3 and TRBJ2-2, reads EAGVVQSPRYKIIEKKQPVAFWCNPISGHNTLYWYLQNLGQGPELLIRYENEEAVDDSQLPKDRFSAERLKGVDSTLKIQPAELGDSAVYLCASSFRGNTGELFFGEGSRLTVL.

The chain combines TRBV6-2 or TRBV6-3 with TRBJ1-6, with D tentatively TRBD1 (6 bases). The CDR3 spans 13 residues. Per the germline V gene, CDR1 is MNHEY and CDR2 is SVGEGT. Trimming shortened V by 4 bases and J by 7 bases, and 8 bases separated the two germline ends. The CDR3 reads CASSSGTNSPLHF. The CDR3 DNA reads TGTGCCAGCAGTTCGGGGACAAATTCACCCCTCCACTTT.

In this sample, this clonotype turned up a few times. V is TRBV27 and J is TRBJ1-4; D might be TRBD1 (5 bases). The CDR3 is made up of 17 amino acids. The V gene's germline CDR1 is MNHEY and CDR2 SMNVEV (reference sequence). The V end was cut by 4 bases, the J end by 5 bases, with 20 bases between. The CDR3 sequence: CASSSTPWDQRNEKLFF. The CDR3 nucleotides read TGTGCCAGCAGTTCAACCCCCTGGGACCAAAGAAATGAAAAACTGTTTTTT. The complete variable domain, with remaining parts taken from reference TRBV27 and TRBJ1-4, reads EAQVTQNPRYLITVTGKKLTVTCSQNMNHEYMSWYRQDPGLGLRQIYYSMNVEVTDKGDVPEGYKVSRKEKRNFPLILESPSPNQTSLYFCASSSTPWDQRNEKLFFGSGTQLSVL.

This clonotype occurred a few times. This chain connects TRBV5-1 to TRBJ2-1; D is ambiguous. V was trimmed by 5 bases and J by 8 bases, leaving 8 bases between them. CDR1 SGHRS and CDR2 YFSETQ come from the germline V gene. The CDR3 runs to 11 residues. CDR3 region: CASRTVHEQFF. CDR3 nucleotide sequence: TGCGCCAGCAGAACGGTCCATGAGCAGTTCTTC. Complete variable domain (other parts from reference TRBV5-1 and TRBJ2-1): KAGVTQTPRYLIKTRGQQVTLSCSPISGHRSVSWYQQTPGQGLQFLFEYFSETQRNKGNFPGRFSGRQFSNSRSEMNVSTLELGDSALYLCASRTVHEQFFGPGTRLTVL.

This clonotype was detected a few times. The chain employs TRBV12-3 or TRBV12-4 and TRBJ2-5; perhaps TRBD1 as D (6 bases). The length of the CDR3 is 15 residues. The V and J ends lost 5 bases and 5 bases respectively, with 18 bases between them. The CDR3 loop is CASSPLGRQDETQYF. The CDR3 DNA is TGTGCCAGCAGTCCCTTGGGGAGACAGGACGAGACCCAGTACTTC.

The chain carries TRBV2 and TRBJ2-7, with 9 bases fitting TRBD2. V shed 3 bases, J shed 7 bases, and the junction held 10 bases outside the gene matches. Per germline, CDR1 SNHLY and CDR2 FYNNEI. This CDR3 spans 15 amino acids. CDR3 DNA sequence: TGTGCCAGCAGTGATCTCGGACTAGCGTATGGAGAGCAGTACTTC. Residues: CASSDLGLAYGEQYF.

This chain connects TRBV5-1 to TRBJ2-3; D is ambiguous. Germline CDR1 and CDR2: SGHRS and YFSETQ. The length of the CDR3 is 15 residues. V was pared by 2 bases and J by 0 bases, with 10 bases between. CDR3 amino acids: CASSFRRPSTDTQYF. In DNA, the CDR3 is TGCGCCAGCAGCTTTAGGAGACCAAGCACAGATACGCAGTATTTT.

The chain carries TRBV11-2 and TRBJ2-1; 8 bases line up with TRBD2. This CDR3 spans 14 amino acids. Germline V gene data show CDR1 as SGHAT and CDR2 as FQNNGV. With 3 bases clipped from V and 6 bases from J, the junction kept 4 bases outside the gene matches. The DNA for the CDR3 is TGTGCCAGCAGCTTTTTTAGCGGGACCAATGAGCAGTTCTTC. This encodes CASSFFSGTNEQFF.

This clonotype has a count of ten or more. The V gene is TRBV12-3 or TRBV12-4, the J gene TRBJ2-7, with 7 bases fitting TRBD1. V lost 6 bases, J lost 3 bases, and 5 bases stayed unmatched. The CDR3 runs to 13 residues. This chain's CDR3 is CASSPDRDYEQYF. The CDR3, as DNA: TGTGCCAGCAGCCCCGACAGGGACTACGAGCAGTACTTC.

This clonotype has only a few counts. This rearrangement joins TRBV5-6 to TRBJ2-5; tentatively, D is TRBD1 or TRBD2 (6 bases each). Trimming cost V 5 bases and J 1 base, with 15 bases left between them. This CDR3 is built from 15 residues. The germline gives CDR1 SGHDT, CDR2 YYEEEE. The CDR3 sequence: CASRPQGAGQETQYF. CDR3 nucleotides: TGTGCCAGCAGACCACAGGGAGCGGGCCAAGAGACCCAGTACTTC.

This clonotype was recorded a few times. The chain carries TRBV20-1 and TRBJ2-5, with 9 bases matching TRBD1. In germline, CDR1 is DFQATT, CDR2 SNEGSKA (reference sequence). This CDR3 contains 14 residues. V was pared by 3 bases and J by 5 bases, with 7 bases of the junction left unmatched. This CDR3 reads CSASPGTGLETQYF. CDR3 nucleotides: TGCAGTGCTAGTCCAGGGACAGGGCTGGAGACCCAGTACTTC.

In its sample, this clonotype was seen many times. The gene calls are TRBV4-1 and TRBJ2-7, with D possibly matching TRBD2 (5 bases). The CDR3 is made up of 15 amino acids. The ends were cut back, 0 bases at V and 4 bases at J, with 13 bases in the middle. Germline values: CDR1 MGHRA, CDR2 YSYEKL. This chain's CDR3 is CASSQEVVREYEQYF. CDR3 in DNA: TGCGCCAGCAGCCAAGAGGTGGTCCGGGAATACGAGCAGTACTTC.

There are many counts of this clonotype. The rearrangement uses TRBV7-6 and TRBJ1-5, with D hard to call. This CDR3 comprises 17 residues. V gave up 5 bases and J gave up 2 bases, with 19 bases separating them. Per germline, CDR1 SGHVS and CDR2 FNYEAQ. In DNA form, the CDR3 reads TGTGCCAGCAGCCTCTCATTAGGGCTCGATGGCAATCAGCCCCAGCATTTT. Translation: CASSLSLGLDGNQPQHF.

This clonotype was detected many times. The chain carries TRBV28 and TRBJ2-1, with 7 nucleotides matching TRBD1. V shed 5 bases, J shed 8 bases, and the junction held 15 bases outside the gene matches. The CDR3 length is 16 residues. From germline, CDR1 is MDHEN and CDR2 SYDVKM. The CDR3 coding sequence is TGTGCCAGCAGTCCAGACAGGGCACCCCTCGTCGATGAGCAGTTCTTC. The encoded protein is CASSPDRAPLVDEQFF.

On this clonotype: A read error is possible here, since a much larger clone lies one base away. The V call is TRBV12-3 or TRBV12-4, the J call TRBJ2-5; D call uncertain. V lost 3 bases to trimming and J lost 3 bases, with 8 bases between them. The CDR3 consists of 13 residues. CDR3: CASSFGMEETQYF. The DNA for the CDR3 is TGTGCCAGCAGTTTCGGCATGGAAGAGACCCAGTACTTC.

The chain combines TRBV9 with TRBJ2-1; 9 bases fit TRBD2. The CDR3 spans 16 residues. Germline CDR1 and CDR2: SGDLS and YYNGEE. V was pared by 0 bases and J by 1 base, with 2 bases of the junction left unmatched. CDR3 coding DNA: TGTGCCAGCAGCGTAGAGAGCGGGAGGTCCTACAATGAGCAGTTCTTC. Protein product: CASSVESGRSYNEQFF. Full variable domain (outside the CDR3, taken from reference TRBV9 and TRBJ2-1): DSGVTQTPKHLITATGQRVTLRCSPRSGDLSVYWYQQSLDQGLQFLIQYYNGEERAKGNILERFSAQQFPDLHSELNLSSLELGDSALYFCASSVESGRSYNEQFFGPGTRLTVL.

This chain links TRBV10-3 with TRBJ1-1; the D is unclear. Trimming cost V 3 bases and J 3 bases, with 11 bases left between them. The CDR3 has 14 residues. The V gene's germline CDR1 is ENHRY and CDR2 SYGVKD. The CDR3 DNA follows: TGTGCCATCAGTGACCGACCTTCGGACACTGAAGCTTTCTTT. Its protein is CAISDRPSDTEAFF.

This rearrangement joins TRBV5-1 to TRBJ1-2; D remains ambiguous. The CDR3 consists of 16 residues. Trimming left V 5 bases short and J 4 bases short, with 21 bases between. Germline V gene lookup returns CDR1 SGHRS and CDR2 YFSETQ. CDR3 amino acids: CASSLLTTHWGYGYTF. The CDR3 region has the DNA TGCGCCAGCAGTTTGCTGACAACCCATTGGGGCTATGGCTACACCTTC.

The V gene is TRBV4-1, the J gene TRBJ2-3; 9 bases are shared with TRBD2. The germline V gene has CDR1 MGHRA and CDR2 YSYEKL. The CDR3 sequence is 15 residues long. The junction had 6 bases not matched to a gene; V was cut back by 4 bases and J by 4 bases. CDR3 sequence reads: CASSPQRGDPDTQYF. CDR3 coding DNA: TGCGCCAGCAGCCCCCAGCGGGGGGATCCAGATACGCAGTATTTT.

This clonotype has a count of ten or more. The chain's CDR3 is CASSPGPYEQYV. The CDR3 DNA sequence: TGTGCCAGCAGCCCCGGACCGTACGAGCAGTACGTC. The chain couples TRBV7-8 to TRBJ2-7; no clear D. The CDR3 contains 12 residues. Per the germline V gene, CDR1 is SGHVS and CDR2 is FQNEAQ. Deletions cut 5 bases from V and 4 bases from J, with 9 bases between.

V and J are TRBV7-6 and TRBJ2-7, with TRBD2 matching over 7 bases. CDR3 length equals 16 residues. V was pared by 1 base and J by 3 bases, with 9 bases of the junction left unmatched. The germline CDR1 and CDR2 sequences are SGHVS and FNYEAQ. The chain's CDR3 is CASSLGAPGGGYEQYF. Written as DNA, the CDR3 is TGTGCCAGCAGCTTAGGGGCTCCGGGAGGAGGCTACGAGCAGTACTTC.

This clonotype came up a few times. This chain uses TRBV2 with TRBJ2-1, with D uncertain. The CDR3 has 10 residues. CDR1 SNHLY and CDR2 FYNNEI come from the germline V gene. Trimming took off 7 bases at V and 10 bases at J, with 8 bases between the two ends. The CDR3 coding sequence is TGTGCCAGCAACCTGGCCGAGCAGTTCTTC. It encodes CASNLAEQFF.

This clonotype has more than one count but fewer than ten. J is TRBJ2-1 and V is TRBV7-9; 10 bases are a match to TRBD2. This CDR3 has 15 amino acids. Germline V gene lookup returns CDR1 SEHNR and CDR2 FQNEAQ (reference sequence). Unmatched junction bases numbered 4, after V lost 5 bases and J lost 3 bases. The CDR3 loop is CASSPSGRVYNEQFF. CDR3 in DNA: TGTGCCAGCAGCCCCAGCGGGAGGGTCTACAATGAGCAGTTCTTC.

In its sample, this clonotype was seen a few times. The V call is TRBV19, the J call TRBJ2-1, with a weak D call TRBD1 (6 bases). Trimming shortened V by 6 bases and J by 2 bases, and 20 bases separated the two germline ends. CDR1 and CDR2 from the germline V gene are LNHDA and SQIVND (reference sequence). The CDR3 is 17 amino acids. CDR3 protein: CASRKPGTPGPYNEQFF. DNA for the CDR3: TGTGCCAGTAGGAAGCCCGGGACACCAGGCCCCTACAATGAGCAGTTCTTC.

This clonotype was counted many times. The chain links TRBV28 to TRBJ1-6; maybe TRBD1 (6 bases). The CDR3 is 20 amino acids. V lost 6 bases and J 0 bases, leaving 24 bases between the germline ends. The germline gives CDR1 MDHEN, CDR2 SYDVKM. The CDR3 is CASSHHPPGHIFSYNSPLHF. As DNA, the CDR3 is TGTGCCAGCAGCCATCATCCTCCGGGACACATCTTCTCCTATAATTCACCCCTCCACTTT.

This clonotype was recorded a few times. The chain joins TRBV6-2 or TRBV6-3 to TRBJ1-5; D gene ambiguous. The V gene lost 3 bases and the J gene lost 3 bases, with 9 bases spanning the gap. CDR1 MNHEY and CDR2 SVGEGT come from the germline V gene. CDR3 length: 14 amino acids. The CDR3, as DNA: TGTGCCAGCAGTTATTTTGGTAACAATCAGCCCCAGCATTTT. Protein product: CASSYFGNNQPQHF.

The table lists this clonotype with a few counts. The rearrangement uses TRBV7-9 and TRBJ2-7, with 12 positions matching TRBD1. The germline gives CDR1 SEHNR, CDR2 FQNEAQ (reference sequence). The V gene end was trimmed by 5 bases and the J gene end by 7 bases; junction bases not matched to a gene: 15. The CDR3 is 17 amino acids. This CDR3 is CASSPGTGGLRGEEQYF. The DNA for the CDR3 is TGTGCCAGCAGCCCCGGGACAGGGGGCCTCCGGGGAGAGGAGCAGTACTTC. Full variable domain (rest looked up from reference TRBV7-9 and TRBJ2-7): DTGVSQNPRHKITKRGQNVTFRCDPISEHNRLYWYRQTLGQGPEFLTYFQNEAQLEKSRLLSDRFSAERPKGSFSTLEIQRTEQGDSAMYLCASSPGTGGLRGEEQYFGPGTRLTVT.

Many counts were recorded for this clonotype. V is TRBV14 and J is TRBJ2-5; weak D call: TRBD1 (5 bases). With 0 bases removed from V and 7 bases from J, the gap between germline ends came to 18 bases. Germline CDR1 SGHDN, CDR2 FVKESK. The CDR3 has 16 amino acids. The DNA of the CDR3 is TGTGCCAGCAGCCAAGATGGACACCCCGGAACGGGGACCCAGTACTTC. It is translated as CASSQDGHPGTGTQYF. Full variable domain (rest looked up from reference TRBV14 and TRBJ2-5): EAGVTQFPSHSVIEKGQTVTLRCDPISGHDNLYWYRRVMGKEIKFLLHFVKESKQDESGMPNNRFLAERTGGTYSTLKVQPAELEDSGVYFCASSQDGHPGTGTQYFGPGTRLLVL.

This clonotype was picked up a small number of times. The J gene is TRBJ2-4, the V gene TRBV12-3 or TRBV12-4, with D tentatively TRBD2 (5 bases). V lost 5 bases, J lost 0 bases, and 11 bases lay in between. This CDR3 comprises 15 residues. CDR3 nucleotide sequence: TGTGCCAGCAGTACTGGGAGATTAGCCAAAAACATTCAGTACTTC. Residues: CASSTGRLAKNIQYF.

CDR3 residues: CASSPRYGGGEETQYF. The CDR3 DNA follows: TGTGCCAGCAGTCCCCGCTATGGAGGGGGCGAGGAGACCCAGTACTTC. The rearrangement uses TRBV28 and TRBJ2-5; tentatively, D is TRBD1 (7 bases). Deletions cut 5 bases from V and 5 bases from J, with 21 bases between. The CDR3 sequence is 16 residues long. The germline gives CDR1 MDHEN, CDR2 SYDVKM.

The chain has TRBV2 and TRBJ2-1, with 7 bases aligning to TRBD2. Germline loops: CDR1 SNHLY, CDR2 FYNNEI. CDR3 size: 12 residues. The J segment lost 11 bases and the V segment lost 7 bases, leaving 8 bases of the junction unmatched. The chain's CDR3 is CASKARGVKQFF. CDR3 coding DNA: TGTGCCAGCAAGGCCCGGGGGGTTAAGCAGTTCTTC.